Each of the 21 T cell receptor beta chains below was sequenced from the same sample in a study of shared clonotypes between healthy human individuals. The table came from immunoSEQ multiplex PCR; TCRdb's copy has only in-frame clones and leaves some out. The table records approximately 440,000 clones, roughly three quarters of them present only once. Specimen: PBMCs. These receptors were collected from a woman in her 40s in good health. Some clones in this sample may be carry-over from other donors' samples.

The chain uses TRBV29-1 and TRBJ2-1; 14 nucleotides line up with TRBD2. There are 15 residues in the CDR3. Germline lookup yields CDR1 SQVTM and CDR2 ANQGSEA. Trimming at V came to 4 bases and at J to 5 bases, leaving 4 bases not matched to a gene. The CDR3 nucleotides read TGCAGCGTTGGGAAGACTAGCGGGAGGGACAATGAGCAGTTCTTC. Translating gives CSVGKTSGRDNEQFF.

J is TRBJ2-5 and V is TRBV7-2; TRBD1 aligns across 9 bases. There are 14 residues in the CDR3. With V trimmed by 5 bases and J by 2 bases, 3 bases remained unmatched. Germline CDR1 reads SGHTA; CDR2 reads FQGNSA. CDR3 bases: TGTGCCAGCAGCGTAGGGACAGGGCAAGAGACCCAGTACTTC. Protein: CASSVGTGQETQYF.

The chain carries TRBV27 and TRBJ1-1; D gene unclear. Germline V gene data show CDR1 as MNHEY and CDR2 as SMNVEV (reference sequence). V was clipped by 5 bases and J by 1 base, with 8 bases between them. The CDR3 extends over 13 amino acids. CDR3 loop: CASSLRGNTEAFF. The CDR3 DNA reads as TGTGCCAGCAGTCTTCGAGGGAACACTGAAGCTTTCTTT.

V and J are TRBV5-8 and TRBJ2-5, with D tentatively TRBD1 or TRBD2 (5 bases each). The V end lost 0 bases, the J end lost 5 bases, and 17 bases lay between the germline ends. Germline CDR1 reads SGHTS; CDR2 reads YDEGEE. The CDR3 consists of 16 residues. The CDR3 region is CASSLGDDPAWETQYF. As DNA, the CDR3 is TGTGCCAGCAGCTTGGGGGACGACCCAGCCTGGGAGACCCAGTACTTC.

The rearrangement joins TRBV30 to TRBJ1-3, with D unresolved. The CDR3 has 12 residues. Germline V gene sequence: CDR1 GTSNPN, CDR2 SVGIG (reference sequence). V shed 0 bases and J shed 4 bases, with 4 bases lying between them. The chain's CDR3 is CAWSVPGNTIYF. The CDR3 nucleotides read TGTGCCTGGAGTGTACCGGGAAACACCATATATTTT.

The chain carries TRBV4-1 and TRBJ2-7, with 9 positions matching TRBD2. The CDR3 consists of 16 residues. Trimming took 4 bases from V and 3 from J; bases not matched to a gene: 10. The germline CDR1 and CDR2 sequences are MGHRA and YSYEKL. CDR3 sequence (DNA): TGCGCCAGCAGCCTCGCCTCGGGACTAGCCAACTACGAGCAGTACTTC. Translation: CASSLASGLANYEQYF.

CDR3 coding DNA: TGTGCCTGGAGGCCACCGGGACTAGCGCCAAATGAGCAGTTCTTC. It is translated as CAWRPPGLAPNEQFF. The gene calls are TRBV30 and TRBJ2-1; 10 bases agree with TRBD2. CDR3 size: 15 residues. V lost 3 bases to trimming and J lost 7 bases; unmatched junction nucleotides: 9. In germline, CDR1 is GTSNPN, CDR2 SVGIG (reference sequence).

For this clone: A single base separates this from a much larger clone, so it may be a read error. This chain links TRBV4-1 with TRBJ1-2; D not certain. This CDR3 spans 15 amino acids. Germline assignment: CDR1 MGHRA and CDR2 YSYEKL. CDR3 loop: CASSQDPHLNYGYTF. The CDR3 DNA follows: TGCGCCAGTAGCCAAGATCCTCACCTTAACTATGGCTACACCTTC.

Regarding this clone: Possible read error: a much larger clone is one base away. V and J are TRBV19 and TRBJ2-3; D gene uncertain. V shed 4 bases and J shed 0 bases, with 14 bases lying between them. Germline CDR1 LNHDA, CDR2 SQIVND (reference sequence). CDR3 length equals 16 residues. Written as DNA, the CDR3 is TGTGCCAGTAGTACCCGCCACAGCGCTAGCACAGATACGCAGTATTTT. Protein: CASSTRHSASTDTQYF.

This sequence joins TRBV4-1 and TRBJ1-5, with TRBD1 as a possible D gene (5 bases). The CDR3 loop spans 14 amino acids. Per the germline V gene, CDR1 is MGHRA and CDR2 is YSYEKL. Trimming cost V 3 bases and J 4 bases, with 10 bases left between them. The CDR3 DNA reads as TGCGCCAGCAGCCACCTCGGGGGGAATCAGCCCCAGCATTTT. Protein sequence: CASSHLGGNQPQHF.

The gene calls are TRBV5-1 and TRBJ2-5; D is perhaps TRBD2 (6 bases). Trimming removed 8 bases from V and 2 bases from J, with 16 bases in between. The CDR3 is 14 residues long. Germline-derived CDR1 and CDR2 are SGHRS and YFSETQ. DNA of the CDR3: TGCGCCAGTTTTAACTCCGGGGGACAAGAGACCCAGTACTTC. Its protein product is CASFNSGGQETQYF.

The chain has TRBV4-3 and TRBJ2-7, with D hard to call. This CDR3 contains 14 residues. V lost 3 bases, J lost 3 bases, and 12 bases lay in between. Germline CDR1 LGHNA, CDR2 YSLEER. The CDR3 DNA follows: TGCGCCAGCAGCCACTACGCTGAAGGCTACGAGCAGTACTTC. The encoded protein is CASSHYAEGYEQYF.

This clone was observed a handful of times. The gene calls are TRBV30 and TRBJ2-5, with TRBD1 matching over 7 bases. Germline assignment: CDR1 GTSNPN and CDR2 SVGIG (reference sequence). Losses at the gene ends were 0 bases for V and 1 base for J; bases not matched to a gene: 5. The CDR3 has 15 amino acids. In DNA, the CDR3 is TGTGCCTGGAGTGTACGACAGGGTGTCCAAGAGACCCAGTACTTC. Translating gives CAWSVRQGVQETQYF. Variable domain in full (rest from reference TRBV30 and TRBJ2-5): SQTIHQWPATLVQPVGSPLSLECTVEGTSNPNLYWYRQAAGRGLQLLFYSVGIGQISSEVPQNLSASRPQDRQFILSSKKLLLSDSGFYLCAWSVRQGVQETQYFGPGTRLLVL.

Details on this clone: Germline is not matched at one junction end, which may reflect a read error. This chain connects TRBV28 to TRBJ1-2; no clear D. The CDR3 spans 12 residues. CDR1 MDHEN and CDR2 SYDVKM come from the germline V gene. CDR3 sequence reads: CANSLYSYGYTF. The CDR3 region has the DNA TGTGCCAACAGTTTGTACAGCTATGGCTACACCTTC.

The chain couples TRBV7-9 to TRBJ2-2; no clear D. This CDR3 has 15 amino acids. V gave up 4 bases and J gave up 3 bases, with 12 bases separating them. The germline CDR1 and CDR2 sequences are SEHNR and FQNEAQ (reference sequence). CDR3 nucleotide sequence: TGTGCCAGCAGCTCTTATCGCGAGGACACCGGGGAGCTGTTTTTT. Protein product: CASSSYREDTGELFF.

This chain connects TRBV10-3 to TRBJ2-1; no definite D call. V was clipped by 6 bases and J by 6 bases, with 9 bases between them. The CDR3 length is 12 residues. Germline CDR1 and CDR2: ENHRY and SYGVKD. CDR3 in DNA: TGTGCCATCAGGCCAGGTCGCAATGAGCAGTTCTTC. As protein: CAIRPGRNEQFF.

This chain connects TRBV5-1 to TRBJ2-3; 9 positions agree with TRBD2. Germline values: CDR1 SGHRS, CDR2 YFSETQ. The CDR3 has 16 amino acids. The junction had 6 bases not matched to a gene; V was cut back by 0 bases and J by 4 bases. CDR3 in amino acids: CASSLAEIAGADTQYF. CDR3 DNA sequence: TGCGCCAGCAGCTTGGCCGAGATAGCGGGAGCAGATACGCAGTATTTT.

J is TRBJ2-7 and V is TRBV25-1; D remains unclear. Trimming stripped 4 bases from V and 3 bases from J, with 4 bases between. CDR1 is MGHDK and CDR2 is SYGVNS in the germline V gene. The CDR3 length is 11 residues. CDR3 in DNA: TGTGCCAGCAGTGCTTTCTACGAGCAGTACTTC. Protein product: CASSAFYEQYF.

This clone was recorded a few times. The gene calls are TRBV6-4 and TRBJ2-1; weak D call: TRBD1 (6 bases). This CDR3 is 13 amino acids long. The germline gives CDR1 MRHNA, CDR2 SNTAGT. V dropped 5 bases and J dropped 5 bases, with 10 bases sitting between them. In DNA form, the CDR3 reads TGTGCCAGCAGTCGGACAGAAAACAATGAGCAGTTCTTC. This codes for CASSRTENNEQFF.

This clone was recorded once. J is TRBJ2-3 and V is TRBV5-1, with TRBD2 matching over 7 bases. V lost 3 bases, J lost 5 bases, and 15 bases stayed unmatched. Looked up from germline, CDR1 is SGHRS and CDR2 is YFSETQ. The CDR3 is 17 amino acids. CDR3 region: CASSWGGKAERGDTQYF. CDR3 DNA: TGCGCCAGCAGCTGGGGAGGGAAGGCGGAAAGGGGAGATACGCAGTATTTT.

The genes are TRBV18 and TRBJ2-1; 7 nucleotides agree with TRBD2. The CDR3 covers 14 residues. Unmatched junction bases numbered 6, after V lost 3 bases and J lost 7 bases. Germline V gene sequence: CDR1 KGHSH, CDR2 LQKENI. The CDR3 loop is CASSPAGVWNEQFF. The CDR3 region has the DNA TGTGCCAGCTCACCTGCGGGAGTGTGGAATGAGCAGTTCTTC.